A selection of T cell receptor beta chains follows, all from one sample in a study of T cell repertoires in cytomegalovirus infection. MiXCR, run by TCRdb on the reads, gives a single entry per CDR3 protein. In the table there are around 140,000 distinct CDR3 sequences, 5.5% to 7% of which are singletons. Sequencing input: PBMCs. The receptors derive from a human donor in good health (CMV status not recorded). Some clones in this sample may be carry-over from other donors' samples. The CDR3 runs from the conserved cysteine through the conserved F or W. Each record gives: clone size, V gene, J gene, D gene, CDR3 DNA, CDR3 protein. D genes are given only for firm matches. Clone size appears in some rows only: once, few, many, or a class for an expanded clone.

clone size: many; V gene: TRBV19; J gene: TRBJ2-7; D gene: NA; CDR3 DNA: TGTGCCAGTAGTACCAGGGGCCCAGAATACGAGCAGTACTTC; CDR3 protein: CASSTRGPEYEQYF
clone size: many; V gene: TRBV29-1; J gene: TRBJ2-1; D gene: TRBD2; CDR3 DNA: TGCAGCGTTGTGACCGGGGGGGCTGGAAATGAGCAGTTCTTC; CDR3 protein: CSVVTGGAGNEQFF
clone size: many; V gene: TRBV7-2; J gene: TRBJ1-1; D gene: TRBD1; CDR3 DNA: TGTGCCAGCAGCCCAGTCGGTGACAGGGGAAAGACTGAAGCTTTCTTT; CDR3 protein: CASSPVGDRGKTEAFF
clone size: few; V gene: TRBV6-2/TRBV6-3; J gene: TRBJ1-1; D gene: TRBD1; CDR3 DNA: TGTGCCAGCAGTACTCCCAGGGGGCTGGTGAACACTGAAGCTTTCTTT; CDR3 protein: CASSTPRGLVNTEAFF
clone size: many; V gene: TRBV6-1; J gene: TRBJ1-5; D gene: NA; CDR3 DNA: TGTGCCAGCAAGGAGTCGGGGGGGAATCAGCCCCAGCATTTT; CDR3 protein: CASKESGGNQPQHF
clone size: many; V gene: TRBV7-2; J gene: TRBJ2-2; D gene: NA; CDR3 DNA: TGTGCCAGCAGCTTAGTGGCGAGGAACACCGGGGAGCTGTTTTTT; CDR3 protein: CASSLVARNTGELFF
clone size: many; V gene: TRBV5-1; J gene: TRBJ1-2; D gene: NA; CDR3 DNA: TGCGCCAGCAGCTTTCCCGGGACCTATGGCTACACCTTC; CDR3 protein: CASSFPGTYGYTF
clone size: few; V gene: TRBV12-5; J gene: TRBJ1-1; D gene: NA; CDR3 DNA: TGTGCTAGTAGCAGGGAAGCGAGCACTGAAGCTTTCTTT; CDR3 protein: CASSREASTEAFF
clone size: many; V gene: TRBV12-5; J gene: TRBJ2-5; D gene: NA; CDR3 DNA: TGTGCTAGTGGAGGGGGTGATGGCGGGGCGGAGACCCAGTACTTC; CDR3 protein: CASGGGDGGAETQYF
clone size: many; V gene: TRBV7-2; J gene: TRBJ2-1; D gene: NA; CDR3 DNA: TGTGCCAGCAGCTTAAGTCCGGTTGGTGAGCAGTTCTTC; CDR3 protein: CASSLSPVGEQFF
clone size: few; V gene: TRBV29-1; J gene: TRBJ1-6; D gene: NA; CDR3 DNA: TGCAGCGTTGGGGTAGGGGACCGAGGTTCACCCCTCCACTTT; CDR3 protein: CSVGVGDRGSPLHF
clone size: many; V gene: TRBV7-2; J gene: TRBJ1-6; D gene: NA; CDR3 DNA: TGTGCCAGCAGCTGGGAGCCGGCCCCCTCCCAATTTTCACCCCTCCACTTT; CDR3 protein: CASSWEPAPSQFSPLHF
clone size: many; V gene: TRBV27; J gene: TRBJ2-3; D gene: NA; CDR3 DNA: TGTGCCAGCAGGGGGGAAGATACGCAGTATTTT; CDR3 protein: CASRGEDTQYF
clone size: many; V gene: TRBV7-9; J gene: TRBJ2-2; D gene: NA; CDR3 DNA: TGTGCCAGCAGCTTATACCCCGGGGAGCTGTTTTTT; CDR3 protein: CASSLYPGELFF
clone size: many; V gene: TRBV7-9; J gene: TRBJ2-1; D gene: NA; CDR3 DNA: TGTGCCAGCAGCTTTGGGACCCGGAGCTCCTACAATGAGCAGTTCTTC; CDR3 protein: CASSFGTRSSYNEQFF
clone size: many; V gene: TRBV7-8; J gene: TRBJ2-7; D gene: NA; CDR3 DNA: TGTGCCAGCAGCACGGGACCTTCCTACGAGCAGTACTTC; CDR3 protein: CASSTGPSYEQYF
clone size: many; V gene: TRBV28; J gene: TRBJ2-5; D gene: TRBD1; CDR3 DNA: TGTGCCAGCAGTTCCCCGGGACAGTTGACCCAGTACTTC; CDR3 protein: CASSSPGQLTQYF
clone size: NA; V gene: TRBV5-1; J gene: TRBJ2-1; D gene: TRBD1; CDR3 DNA: TGCGCCAGCAGTCTCAGGGGACAGGGAGGCGGTGAGCAGTTCTTC; CDR3 protein: CASSLRGQGGGEQFF
clone size: many; V gene: TRBV28; J gene: TRBJ1-1; D gene: NA; CDR3 DNA: TGTGCCAGCAGTTTAGTATGGACTGAAGCTTTCTTT; CDR3 protein: CASSLVWTEAFF
clone size: many; V gene: TRBV7-2; J gene: TRBJ1-2; D gene: TRBD1; CDR3 DNA: TGTGCCAGCAGCCCCACGACAGGGGCCTCTAGGTTATATGGCTACACCTTC; CDR3 protein: CASSPTTGASRLYGYTF
clone size: many; V gene: TRBV7-2; J gene: TRBJ2-1; D gene: TRBD2; CDR3 DNA: TGTGCCAGCAGCTTAGTAAGCGGGGGCGAGCAGTTCTTC; CDR3 protein: CASSLVSGGEQFF
clone size: many; V gene: TRBV30; J gene: TRBJ1-1; D gene: NA; CDR3 DNA: TGTGCCTGGAGGAAAGGAGCGAACACTGAAGCTTTCTTT; CDR3 protein: CAWRKGANTEAFF
clone size: many; V gene: TRBV7-2; J gene: TRBJ2-7; D gene: NA; CDR3 DNA: TGTGCCAGCAGCTTAAGGTGGGCCTACGAGCAGTACTTC; CDR3 protein: CASSLRWAYEQYF
clone size: few; V gene: TRBV29-1; J gene: TRBJ1-1; D gene: NA; CDR3 DNA: TGCAGCGTTGAAGGTCGCCGAGGCGGGCTGAGGGAGAACACTGAAGCTTTCTTT; CDR3 protein: CSVEGRRGGLRENTEAFF
clone size: few; V gene: TRBV7-8; J gene: TRBJ1-2; D gene: NA; CDR3 DNA: TGTGCCAGCAGCTCCGACAGGTCCCATGGCTACACCTTC; CDR3 protein: CASSSDRSHGYTF
clone size: many; V gene: TRBV11-3; J gene: TRBJ2-7; D gene: NA; CDR3 DNA: TGTGCCAGCAGCTGGCCGGGGACAAGCTCCTACGAGCAGTACTTC; CDR3 protein: CASSWPGTSSYEQYF
clone size: many; V gene: TRBV20-1; J gene: TRBJ2-1; D gene: TRBD2; CDR3 DNA: TGCAGTCCCCGGCCCGGACTAGCGTCAAATGAGCAGTTCTTC; CDR3 protein: CSPRPGLASNEQFF
clone size: few; V gene: TRBV11-1; J gene: TRBJ1-2; D gene: TRBD1; CDR3 DNA: TGTGCCAGCAGCCCCTCGGACGGACAGGCGTATGGCTACACCTTC; CDR3 protein: CASSPSDGQAYGYTF
clone size: few; V gene: TRBV2; J gene: TRBJ2-3; D gene: TRBD2; CDR3 DNA: TGTGCCAGCAAACTAGCGGGACGCACAGATACGCAGTATTTT; CDR3 protein: CASKLAGRTDTQYF
clone size: many; V gene: TRBV7-2; J gene: TRBJ2-1; D gene: NA; CDR3 DNA: TGTGCCAGCAGCCAAAATATTTACGCGGACTACTCCTACAATGAGCAGTTCTTC; CDR3 protein: CASSQNIYADYSYNEQFF
clone size: many; V gene: TRBV7-9; J gene: TRBJ2-7; D gene: NA; CDR3 DNA: TGTGCCAGCAGCTCCCGGGCCGTGGGAGGGGGCATTGAGCAGTACTTC; CDR3 protein: CASSSRAVGGGIEQYF
clone size: many; V gene: TRBV19; J gene: TRBJ1-2; D gene: NA; CDR3 DNA: TGTGCCAGTGGGGGCAGGAGCTATGGCTACACCTTC; CDR3 protein: CASGGRSYGYTF
clone size: many; V gene: TRBV5-1; J gene: TRBJ2-5; D gene: NA; CDR3 DNA: TGCGCCAGCAGCTTGGCCAGAACAGACGAGACCCAGTACTTC; CDR3 protein: CASSLARTDETQYF
clone size: many; V gene: TRBV7-2; J gene: TRBJ1-3; D gene: NA; CDR3 DNA: TGTGCCAGCAGCACCACAGGGATCAGAGCTGGAAACACCATATATTTT; CDR3 protein: CASSTTGIRAGNTIYF
clone size: many; V gene: TRBV15; J gene: TRBJ2-7; D gene: NA; CDR3 DNA: TGTGCCACCAGCAGAGACGAGGGACGTCGCCTCTCCTACGAGCAGTACTTC; CDR3 protein: CATSRDEGRRLSYEQYF
clone size: NA; V gene: TRBV4-3; J gene: TRBJ1-2; D gene: NA; CDR3 DNA: TGCGCCAGCAGCCAAGGGGCACTTACTAACTATGGCTACACCTTC; CDR3 protein: CASSQGALTNYGYTF
clone size: many; V gene: TRBV6-6; J gene: TRBJ1-5; D gene: NA; CDR3 DNA: TGTGCCAGCAATTCCCGGGGGGGCAATCAGCCCCAGCATTTT; CDR3 protein: CASNSRGGNQPQHF
clone size: many; V gene: TRBV7-2; J gene: TRBJ1-1; D gene: NA; CDR3 DNA: TGTGCCAGCAGCCCCCTTGAAGATCCCACTGAAGCTTTCTTT; CDR3 protein: CASSPLEDPTEAFF
clone size: many; V gene: TRBV12-3/TRBV12-4; J gene: TRBJ1-5; D gene: NA; CDR3 DNA: TGTGCCAGCACCCAAGGGGGGCCACGTCAGCCCCAGCATTTT; CDR3 protein: CASTQGGPRQPQHF
clone size: many; V gene: TRBV12-3/TRBV12-4; J gene: TRBJ1-2; D gene: NA; CDR3 DNA: TGTGCCAGCAGCCGGGACTTTAACTATGGCTACACCTTC; CDR3 protein: CASSRDFNYGYTF